Each of the 8 T cell receptor beta chains below was sequenced from the same sample in a study of blood T cell repertoires in COVID-19. Using immunoSEQ multiplex PCR, the repertoire was profiled, and TCRdb retains in-frame clones only, with some absent. Here the sample spans 120,000 to 150,000 clones, 84% being singletons. Input material: peripheral blood. The origin of the receptors is a human donor in a cohort sampled during active COVID-19.

The V call is TRBV5-1, the J call TRBJ2-2; 7 bases map to TRBD1. CDR3 length: 16 residues. J lost 7 bases, V lost 2 bases, and 11 bases had no gene match. Germline-derived CDR1 and CDR2 are SGHRS and YFSETQ. This CDR3 is CASSFPRQGNIGELFF. The CDR3 bases are TGCGCCAGCAGCTTTCCGAGACAGGGAAATATCGGGGAGCTGTTTTTT.

The chain is built from TRBV7-2 and TRBJ2-7; a possible D gene is TRBD1 (6 bases). V was clipped by 1 base and J by 1 base, with 11 bases between them. Germline CDR1 is SGHTA and CDR2 is FQGNSA. This CDR3 region has 15 residues. The CDR3: CASSLGRTASYEQYF. The CDR3 bases are TGTGCCAGCAGCTTAGGGAGGACAGCTTCCTACGAGCAGTACTTC.

This chain uses TRBV2 with TRBJ2-7; a possible D gene is TRBD1 (7 bases). Germline CDR1 SNHLY, CDR2 FYNNEI. V gave up 1 base and J gave up 1 base, with 17 bases separating them. The CDR3 has 17 residues. In DNA, the CDR3 is TGTGCCAGCAGTGAAGGACAGGGCGGGGCCCAGTCCTACGAGCAGTACTTC. This codes for CASSEGQGGAQSYEQYF.

The chain joins TRBV9 to TRBJ2-7, with TRBD1 as a possible D gene (5 bases). V was clipped by 0 bases and J by 6 bases, with 10 bases between them. CDR1 is SGDLS and CDR2 is YYNGEE in the germline V gene. This CDR3 comprises 13 residues. Here the CDR3 reads CASSVGSGSEQYF. Here the CDR3 DNA reads TGTGCCAGCAGCGTAGGGTCAGGGTCCGAGCAGTACTTC.

The CDR3 loop is CASSSGQGWTEAFF. As DNA, the CDR3 is TGTGCCAGCAGCTCTGGACAGGGATGGACTGAAGCTTTCTTT. V gene TRBV5-6 combines with J gene TRBJ1-1, with TRBD1 identical over 8 bases. The CDR3 has 14 residues. Germline values: CDR1 SGHDT, CDR2 YYEEEE. V lost 3 bases to trimming and J lost 5 bases; unmatched junction nucleotides: 6.

The V call is TRBV24-1, the J call TRBJ2-7; the match to TRBD1 covers 9 bases. The CDR3 is 15 amino acids. Per germline, CDR1 KGHDR and CDR2 SFDVKD. The trim removed 3 bases at V and 3 bases at J, leaving 5 bases unmatched. The CDR3 loop is CATSDPGQGGYEQYF. The CDR3 bases are TGTGCCACCAGTGATCCGGGACAGGGCGGCTACGAGCAGTACTTC.

V usage is TRBV4-2 and J usage is TRBJ1-2; 8 bases are shared with TRBD1. Germline values: CDR1 LGHNA, CDR2 YNFKEQ. CDR3 length: 15 residues. The J segment lost 2 bases and the V segment lost 1 base, leaving 3 bases of the junction unmatched. The CDR3 is CASSQAGQGNYGYTF. CDR3 nucleotide sequence: TGTGCCAGCAGCCAAGCCGGACAGGGAAACTATGGCTACACCTTC.

This chain uses TRBV4-2 with TRBJ1-5, with 8 bases aligning to TRBD1. Germline V gene data show CDR1 as LGHNA and CDR2 as YNFKEQ. The CDR3 consists of 15 residues. Trimming at V came to 6 bases and at J to 1 base, leaving 5 bases not matched to a gene. The CDR3 protein is CASRSTGGSNQPQHF. DNA for the CDR3: TGTGCCAGCAGATCCACAGGGGGGAGCAATCAGCCCCAGCATTTT.